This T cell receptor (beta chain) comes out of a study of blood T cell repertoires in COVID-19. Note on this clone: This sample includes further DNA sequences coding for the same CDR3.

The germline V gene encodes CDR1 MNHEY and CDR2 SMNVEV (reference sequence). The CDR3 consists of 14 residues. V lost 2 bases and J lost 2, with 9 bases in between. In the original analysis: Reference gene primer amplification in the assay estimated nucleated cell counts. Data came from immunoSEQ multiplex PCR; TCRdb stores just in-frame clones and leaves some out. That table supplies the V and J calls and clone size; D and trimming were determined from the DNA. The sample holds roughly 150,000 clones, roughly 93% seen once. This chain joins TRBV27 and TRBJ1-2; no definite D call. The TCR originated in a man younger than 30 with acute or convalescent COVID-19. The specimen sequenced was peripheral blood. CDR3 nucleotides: TGTGCCAGCAGTTTACGTTCGGGGAACTATGGCTACACCTTC. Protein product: CASSLRSGNYGYTF.